These T cell receptor beta chains were read from a single sample in a study of T cell clones after liver transplantation. TCRdb's copy holds only in-frame clones and misses some; the assay was immunoSEQ multiplex PCR. The table has about 120,000 clones, 90% seen once. The starting material was CD4+ T cells from blood, obtained 12 months after liver transplant. These TCRs come from a human patient who received a liver transplant. The graft donor may account for some of the T cells. The conserved cysteine and the conserved F or W are not part of the CDR3 here. A D gene is named only where the DNA matches it firmly.

v_gene	d_gene	j_gene	CDR3aa
TRBV4-1	TRBD1	TRBJ1-5	ASSPLDRGGNQPQH
TRBV11-2	-	TRBJ2-1	ASSVGSYNEQF
TRBV2	-	TRBJ2-7	ARGTPYEQY
TRBV7-9	TRBD1	TRBJ2-1	ASSHRGNYNEQF
TRBV27	-	TRBJ1-1	ASSLVGGTEAF
TRBV4-3	TRBD2	TRBJ2-3	ASSQGLAGDTSTDTQY
TRBV7-2	-	TRBJ2-5	ASSLVGWQETQY
TRBV7-2	TRBD2	TRBJ2-1	ASSLAGLAFNEQF
TRBV19	TRBD2	TRBJ2-1	ASSLEGLAGDPYNEQF
TRBV5-1	-	TRBJ1-1	ASSFGRSGDTEAF
TRBV15	-	TRBJ1-5	ATSRGEAGTQPQH
TRBV19	-	TRBJ1-2	ASFLRTHRQSSNYGYT
TRBV5-1	TRBD2	TRBJ2-1	ASSGGLAARPYNEQF
TRBV7-2	-	TRBJ2-1	ASTINGEQF
TRBV5-4	-	TRBJ1-2	ASAAAPNYGYT